This TCR beta chain derives from a study of control samples from healthy donors and cancer patients. V shed 8 bases and J shed 4 bases, with 9 bases lying between them. The CDR3 sequence is 12 residues long. Germline V gene sequence: CDR1 SNHLY, CDR2 FYNNEI. Only in-frame clones appear in the TCRdb table, and some are missing; sequencing was by immunoSEQ multiplex PCR. The sample has 90,000 to 100,000 clones; over 60% are singletons. Sequenced input: blood. The receptor was isolated from a woman aged 25 to 39 in good health. This sequence joins TRBV2 and TRBJ1-3, with unresolved D. The CDR3 region is CASGVRGNTIYF. The DNA for the CDR3 is TGTGCCAGCGGGGTCAGAGGAAACACCATATATTTT.